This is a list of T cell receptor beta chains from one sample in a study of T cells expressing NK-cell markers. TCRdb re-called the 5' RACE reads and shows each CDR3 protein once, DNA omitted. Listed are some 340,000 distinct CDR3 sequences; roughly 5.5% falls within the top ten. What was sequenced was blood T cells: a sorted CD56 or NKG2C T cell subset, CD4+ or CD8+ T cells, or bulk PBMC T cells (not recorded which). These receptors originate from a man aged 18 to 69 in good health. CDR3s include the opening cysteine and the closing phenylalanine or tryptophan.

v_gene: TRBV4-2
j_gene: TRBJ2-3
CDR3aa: CASSQDGLAGDTDTQYF

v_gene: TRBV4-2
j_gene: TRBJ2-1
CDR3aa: CASSQVDASALYNEQFF

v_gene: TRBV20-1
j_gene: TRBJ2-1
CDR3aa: CSASTAGGPNNEQFF

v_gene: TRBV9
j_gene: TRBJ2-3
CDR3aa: CASSVDSGVLDTQYF

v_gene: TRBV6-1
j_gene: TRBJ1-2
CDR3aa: CASTQARTYGYTF

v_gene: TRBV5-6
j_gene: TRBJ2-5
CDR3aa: CASSRTGVIETQYF

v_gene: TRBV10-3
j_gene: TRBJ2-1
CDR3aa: CAISTGQGAMHNEQFF

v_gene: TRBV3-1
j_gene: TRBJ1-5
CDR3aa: CASSQDLVPGQPQHF

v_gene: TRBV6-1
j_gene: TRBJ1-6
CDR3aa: CASTVRSNSPLHF

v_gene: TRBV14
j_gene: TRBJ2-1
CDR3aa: CASSQTQGVGEQFF

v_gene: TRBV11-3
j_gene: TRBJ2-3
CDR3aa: CASSLRLTDTQYF

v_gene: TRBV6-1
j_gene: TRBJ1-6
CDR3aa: CASSTTGVSSPLHF

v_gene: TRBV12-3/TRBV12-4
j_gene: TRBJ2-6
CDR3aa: CASSFGQTSSGANVLTF

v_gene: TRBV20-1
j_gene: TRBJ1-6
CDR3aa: CSARDSVRNNSPLHF

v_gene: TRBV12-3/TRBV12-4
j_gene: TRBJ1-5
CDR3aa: CASSSPLAQPQHF

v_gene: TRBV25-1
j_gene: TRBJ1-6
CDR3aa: CASRDTGENSPLHF

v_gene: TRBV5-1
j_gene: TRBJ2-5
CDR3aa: CASSPKIDPETQYF